A selection of T cell receptor beta chains follows, all from one sample in a study of cytomegalovirus exposure and HLA in healthy donors. Using immunoSEQ multiplex PCR, the repertoire was profiled, and TCRdb retains in-frame clones only, with some absent. Here the sample spans 60,000 or so clones, about 80% being singletons. Sequenced material: PBMCs. These receptors all come from a woman aged 40 to 50 in good health and CMV-seropositive. CDR3s include the opening cysteine and the closing phenylalanine or tryptophan. D genes are given only for firm matches. Expanded clones get a size class; other rows say once, few or many, or leave the size out.

abundance: NA; j_gene: TRBJ1-1; v_gene: TRBV12-5; d_gene: NA; CDR3aa: CASGLVRQGGGPLSLGTEAFF; CDR3nt: TGTGCTAGTGGTTTGGTACGGCAGGGAGGAGGGCCCCTCAGTCTAGGCACTGAAGCTTTCTTT
abundance: NA; j_gene: TRBJ1-5; v_gene: TRBV7-9; d_gene: TRBD1; CDR3aa: CASSFIQGGIGNQPQHF; CDR3nt: TGTGCCAGCAGCTTTATTCAAGGGGGCATTGGCAATCAGCCCCAGCATTTT
abundance: NA; j_gene: TRBJ2-2; v_gene: TRBV11-3; d_gene: NA; CDR3aa: CASSFGLPGHGELFF; CDR3nt: TGTGCCAGCAGCTTCGGTCTTCCAGGGCACGGGGAGCTGTTTTTT
abundance: few; j_gene: TRBJ1-4; v_gene: TRBV2; d_gene: NA; CDR3aa: CASTGAGNEKLFF; CDR3nt: TGTGCCAGCACTGGTGCCGGGAATGAAAAACTGTTTTTT
abundance: NA; j_gene: TRBJ2-7; v_gene: TRBV11-2; d_gene: TRBD1; CDR3aa: CASSPEGDRGLYEQYF; CDR3nt: TGTGCCAGCAGCCCCGAGGGGGACAGGGGCCTATACGAGCAGTACTTC
abundance: few; j_gene: TRBJ1-6; v_gene: TRBV18; d_gene: NA; CDR3aa: CASSPFGTLNSPLHF; CDR3nt: TGTGCCAGCTCACCTTTCGGGACACTTAATTCACCCCTCCACTTT
abundance: NA; j_gene: TRBJ2-7; v_gene: TRBV6-1; d_gene: NA; CDR3aa: CASSEGGRSYEQYF; CDR3nt: TGTGCCAGCAGTGAAGGAGGCCGCTCCTACGAGCAGTACTTC
abundance: few; j_gene: TRBJ2-2; v_gene: TRBV13; d_gene: NA; CDR3aa: CASSLGGGTGELFF; CDR3nt: TGTGCCAGCAGCTTAGGAGGGGGTACCGGGGAGCTGTTTTTT
abundance: NA; j_gene: TRBJ1-3; v_gene: TRBV28; d_gene: TRBD1; CDR3aa: CASSFQGGRRNTIYF; CDR3nt: TGTGCCAGCAGTTTCCAGGGGGGTAGGAGAAACACCATATATTTT
abundance: few; j_gene: TRBJ2-3; v_gene: TRBV4-3; d_gene: NA; CDR3aa: CASSRGTGSGTDTQYF; CDR3nt: TGCGCCAGCAGCCGAGGGACAGGTAGCGGGACAGATACGCAGTATTTT
abundance: NA; j_gene: TRBJ2-7; v_gene: TRBV9; d_gene: TRBD2; CDR3aa: CASSVGSPAGVFEQYF; CDR3nt: TGTGCCAGCAGCGTAGGGTCCCCAGCGGGGGTGTTTGAGCAGTACTTC
abundance: NA; j_gene: TRBJ1-3; v_gene: TRBV29-1; d_gene: NA; CDR3aa: CSVRAGNTIYF; CDR3nt: TGCAGCGTGAGGGCTGGAAACACCATATATTTT
abundance: NA; j_gene: TRBJ2-7; v_gene: TRBV5-1; d_gene: TRBD1; CDR3aa: CASSLDRGEQYF; CDR3nt: TGCGCCAGCAGCTTGGACAGGGGCGAGCAGTACTTC
abundance: NA; j_gene: TRBJ2-3; v_gene: TRBV7-2; d_gene: TRBD2; CDR3aa: CASSFRGGNTDTQYF; CDR3nt: TGTGCCAGCAGCTTCCGCGGGGGGAACACAGATACGCAGTATTTT
abundance: few; j_gene: TRBJ2-7; v_gene: TRBV7-6; d_gene: NA; CDR3aa: CASSLSGTSFGEQYF; CDR3nt: TGTGCCAGCAGCTTATCTGGGACATCCTTTGGGGAGCAGTACTTC
abundance: NA; j_gene: TRBJ2-6; v_gene: TRBV5-6; d_gene: TRBD1; CDR3aa: CASSDLHRGSGANVLTF; CDR3nt: TGTGCCAGCAGCGATCTTCACAGGGGATCTGGGGCCAACGTCCTGACTTTC
abundance: once; j_gene: TRBJ2-2; v_gene: TRBV6-5; d_gene: NA; CDR3aa: CASRQGTGELFF; CDR3nt: TGTGCCAGCAGGCAGGGGACGGGGGAGCTGTTTTTT
abundance: NA; j_gene: TRBJ2-1; v_gene: TRBV19; d_gene: NA; CDR3aa: CASNSYGGLHEQFF; CDR3nt: TGTGCCAGTAACTCATACGGGGGATTACATGAGCAGTTCTTC
abundance: NA; j_gene: TRBJ2-2; v_gene: TRBV9; d_gene: TRBD2; CDR3aa: CASSGGTSGGPGTGELFF; CDR3nt: TGTGCCAGCAGCGGGGGGACTAGCGGGGGGCCGGGCACCGGGGAGCTGTTTTTT
abundance: NA; j_gene: TRBJ2-2; v_gene: TRBV30; d_gene: TRBD1; CDR3aa: CAWSQFPVISGTGNTGELFF; CDR3nt: TGTGCCTGGAGTCAGTTTCCAGTGATCTCCGGGACAGGGAACACCGGGGAGCTGTTTTTT
abundance: NA; j_gene: TRBJ1-2; v_gene: TRBV2; d_gene: TRBD1; CDR3aa: CASSELRTGGGYTF; CDR3nt: TGTGCCAGCAGTGAACTTCGGACAGGGGGCGGCTACACCTTC
abundance: once; j_gene: TRBJ1-1; v_gene: TRBV4-1; d_gene: TRBD1; CDR3aa: CASSQEGQEGAFF; CDR3nt: TGCGCCAGCAGCCAAGAGGGACAGGAGGGAGCTTTCTTT
abundance: NA; j_gene: TRBJ2-5; v_gene: TRBV9; d_gene: NA; CDR3aa: CASSVAVYQETQYF; CDR3nt: TGTGCCAGCAGCGTAGCAGTGTACCAAGAGACCCAGTACTTC
abundance: NA; j_gene: TRBJ1-1; v_gene: TRBV4-2; d_gene: NA; CDR3aa: CASSQAGLETTEAFF; CDR3nt: TGTGCCAGCAGCCAAGCGGGGTTGGAGACCACTGAAGCTTTCTTT
abundance: NA; j_gene: TRBJ1-2; v_gene: TRBV5-1; d_gene: TRBD1; CDR3aa: CASTRTGANYGYTF; CDR3nt: TGCGCCAGCACCCGGACAGGAGCTAACTATGGCTACACCTTC
abundance: once; j_gene: TRBJ2-5; v_gene: TRBV5-5; d_gene: NA; CDR3aa: CASSFPTTGGRETQYF; CDR3nt: TGTGCCAGCAGCTTCCCAACCACGGGGGGCAGAGAGACCCAGTACTTC
abundance: NA; j_gene: TRBJ1-1; v_gene: TRBV4-1; d_gene: NA; CDR3aa: CASSLRRFDTEAFF; CDR3nt: TGCGCCAGCAGCCTCCGGAGGTTCGACACTGAAGCTTTCTTT
abundance: NA; j_gene: TRBJ1-5; v_gene: TRBV4-1; d_gene: NA; CDR3aa: CASSQDGGLGNQPQHF; CDR3nt: TGCGCCAGCAGCCAAGATGGGGGCTTAGGCAATCAGCCCCAGCATTTT